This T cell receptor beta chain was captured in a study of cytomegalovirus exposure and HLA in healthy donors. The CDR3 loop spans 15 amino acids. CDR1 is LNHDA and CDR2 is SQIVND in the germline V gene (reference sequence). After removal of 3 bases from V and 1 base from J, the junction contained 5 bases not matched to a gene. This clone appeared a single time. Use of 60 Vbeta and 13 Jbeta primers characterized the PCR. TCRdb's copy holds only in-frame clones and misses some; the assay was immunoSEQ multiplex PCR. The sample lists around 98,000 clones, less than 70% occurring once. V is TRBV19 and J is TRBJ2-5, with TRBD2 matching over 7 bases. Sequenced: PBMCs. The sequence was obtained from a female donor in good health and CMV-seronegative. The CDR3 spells CASSISGLTQETQYF. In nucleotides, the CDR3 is TGTGCCAGTAGTATTTCGGGACTAACCCAAGAGACCCAGTACTTC.